This T cell receptor (beta chain) is from a study of shared clonotypes between healthy human individuals. Study-wide context: The study used three CD4 naive, three CD4 memory, two CD8 naive and one CD8 memory plate per donor.

Notes on this clone: Its matching antigen is unknown.

Method: immunoSEQ multiplex PCR; TCRdb's copy keeps in-frame clones and lacks some. The sample includes 980,000 or so clones, 70% to 85% of them seen just once. Study findings and constraints: In four donors, around 5.5% of naive CD4 clonotypes appeared in common.

There were only Caucasian adults among the donors, and all lived in Nashville, Tennessee. Into CD45RA+ naive and CD45RA-negative memory subsets, the CD4+ cells were split. The sequence derives from a man younger than 35 in good health. The specimen was memory CD4+ T cells sorted from blood. Described subset: CD45RA-negative fraction.

CDR3 protein: CASSVLAALRDTQYF. CDR3 nucleotide sequence: TGTGCCAGCAGTGTACTAGCGGCCCTAAGGGATACGCAGTATTTT. The genes are TRBV2 and TRBJ2-3, with 8 positions matching TRBD2. CDR1 is SNHLY, CDR2 FYNNEI, per germline. V trimming: 4 bases; J trimming: 6 bases; junction bases outside the gene matches: 9. There are 15 residues in the CDR3.